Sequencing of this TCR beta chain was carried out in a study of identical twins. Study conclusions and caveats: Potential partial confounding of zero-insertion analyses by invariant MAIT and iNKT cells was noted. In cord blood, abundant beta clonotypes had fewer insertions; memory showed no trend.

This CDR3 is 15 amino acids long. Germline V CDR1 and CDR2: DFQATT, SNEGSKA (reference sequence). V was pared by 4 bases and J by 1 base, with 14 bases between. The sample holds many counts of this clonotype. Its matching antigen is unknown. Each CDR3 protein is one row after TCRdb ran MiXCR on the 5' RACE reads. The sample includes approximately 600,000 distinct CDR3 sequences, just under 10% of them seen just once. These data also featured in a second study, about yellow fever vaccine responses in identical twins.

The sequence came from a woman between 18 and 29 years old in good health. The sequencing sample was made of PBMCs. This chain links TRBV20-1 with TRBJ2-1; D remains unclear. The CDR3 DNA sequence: TGCAGTGCTACCCCTACATTTGATTCCTACAATGAGCAGTTCTTC. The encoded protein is CSATPTFDSYNEQFF.